This entry lists 32 T cell receptor beta chains sequenced from one sample in a study of cytomegalovirus exposure and HLA in healthy donors. The table came from immunoSEQ multiplex PCR; TCRdb's copy has only in-frame clones and leaves some out. The sample contains under 250,000 clones, about 90% of which appear only once. Sequencing was performed on PBMCs. These receptors were taken from a young man in good health and CMV-seropositive.

The rearrangement uses TRBV2 and TRBJ1-5, with D unresolved. V lost 3 bases to trimming and J lost 10 bases, with 10 bases between them. Germline CDR1 reads SNHLY; CDR2 reads FYNNEI. The CDR3 length is 12 residues. The DNA for the CDR3 is TGTGCCAGCAGTGACAGCCTCGGTCCCCAGCATTTT. Its protein is CASSDSLGPQHF.

The J gene is TRBJ1-1, the V gene TRBV28; D uncertain. This CDR3 is built from 12 residues. Per the germline V gene, CDR1 is MDHEN and CDR2 is SYDVKM. V lost 1 base and J lost 4, with 4 bases in between. In nucleotides, the CDR3 is TGTGCCAGCAGTTTATCCCTCACTGAAGCTTTCTTT. Amino acid sequence: CASSLSLTEAFF.

CDR3 in amino acids: CASSTDYGYTF. DNA of the CDR3: TGTGCCAGCTCGACGGACTATGGCTACACCTTC. The chain employs TRBV2 and TRBJ1-2; D remains unclear. Germline values: CDR1 SNHLY, CDR2 FYNNEI. This CDR3 spans 11 amino acids. V shed 8 bases and J shed 3 bases, with 7 bases lying between them.

This clone was picked up a small number of times. The rearrangement uses TRBV6-6 and TRBJ2-7; D gene unclear. CDR1 is MNHNY and CDR2 is SVGAGI in the germline V gene (reference sequence). The CDR3 totals 11 residues. V was pared by 6 bases and J by 0 bases, with 3 bases between. DNA for the CDR3: TGTGCCAGCAGGAGCTCCTACGAGCAGTACTTC. This translates into CASRSSYEQYF.

This chain joins TRBV4-1 and TRBJ1-1; D gene unclear. Germline V gene data show CDR1 as MGHRA and CDR2 as YSYEKL. The CDR3 consists of 13 residues. Trimming stripped 2 bases from V and 6 bases from J, with 10 bases between. The CDR3 region has the DNA TGCGCCAGCAGCCAACCCCTCGGGGCTGAAGCTTTCTTT. It specifies CASSQPLGAEAFF.

The chain carries TRBV4-3 and TRBJ2-3; 10 bases match TRBD2. Unmatched junction bases numbered 12, after V lost 0 bases and J lost 6 bases. The CDR3 is 18 residues long. CDR1 and CDR2 from the germline V gene are LGHNA and YSLEER. The CDR3, as DNA: TGCGCCAGCAGCCAAGAATCCCAGCGGGAGGGCCTCTTGGATACGCAGTATTTT. This gives the protein CASSQESQREGLLDTQYF.

The chain uses TRBV6-6 and TRBJ2-7; 8 nucleotides align to TRBD1. Germline-derived CDR1 and CDR2 are MNHNY and SVGAGI (reference sequence). V dropped 5 bases and J dropped 4; count of bases not matched to a gene: 7. The CDR3 length is 14 residues. The DNA for the CDR3 is TGTGCCAGCAGTATTCAGGGGGCTCAGTACGAGCAGTACTTC. Its protein product is CASSIQGAQYEQYF.

V is TRBV2 and J is TRBJ2-1; TRBD2 matches at 10 bases. CDR1 and CDR2 (germline): SNHLY, FYNNEI. This CDR3 comprises 12 residues. V lost 6 bases to trimming and J lost 8 bases; unmatched junction nucleotides: 1. CDR3 coding DNA: TGTGCCAGCAGGCTAGCGGGAGATGAGCAGTTCTTC. This translates into CASRLAGDEQFF. Variable domain in full (rest from reference TRBV2 and TRBJ2-1): EPEVTQTPSHQVTQMGQEVILRCVPISNHLYFYWYRQILGQKVEFLVSFYNNEISEKSEIFDDQFSVERPDGSNFTLKIRSTKLEDSAMYFCASRLAGDEQFFGPGTRLTVL.

The chain has TRBV15 and TRBJ1-5, with a possible D match to TRBD1 (6 bases). V was trimmed by 5 bases and J by 7 bases, leaving 15 bases between them. There are 14 residues in the CDR3. Germline V gene sequence: CDR1 LNHNV, CDR2 YYDKDF (reference sequence). The CDR3 is CATSAHPRGQPQHF. CDR3 nucleotides: TGTGCCACCAGCGCCCACCCCAGGGGACAGCCCCAGCATTTT.

The chain carries TRBV4-2 and TRBJ1-2; D perhaps matches TRBD1 (6 bases). Germline V gives CDR1 LGHNA, CDR2 YNFKEQ. CDR3 length: 16 amino acids. V was pared by 1 base and J by 3 bases, with 15 bases between. The CDR3 sequence: CASSQVGGADDYGYTF. CDR3 DNA sequence: TGTGCCAGCAGCCAAGTGGGGGGGGCCGATGACTATGGCTACACCTTC.

The J gene is TRBJ2-5, the V gene TRBV10-3; 10 bases align to TRBD2. Per germline, CDR1 ENHRY and CDR2 SYGVKD. The V gene end was trimmed by 10 bases and the J gene end by 5 bases; junction bases not matched to a gene: 22. This CDR3 region has 18 residues. CDR3 DNA sequence: TGTGCCACCGCTCCGAGGCTAGCGGGAGAGAGGGACGGGGAGACCCAGTACTTC. Amino acid sequence: CATAPRLAGERDGETQYF.

The chain recombines TRBV6-1 with TRBJ1-1; D remains unclear. The V end lost 2 bases, the J end lost 7 bases, and 11 bases lay between the germline ends. The CDR3 loop spans 13 amino acids. The germline V gene has CDR1 MNHNS and CDR2 SASEGT. CDR3 DNA sequence: TGTGCCAGCAGTGAAAGGTTAGTGGGTGAAGCTTTCTTT. This codes for CASSERLVGEAFF.

The CDR3 DNA is TGTGCCAGCAGATGGGGACAGGGACAGGACAATGAGCAGTTCTTC. Translated: CASRWGQGQDNEQFF. The chain employs TRBV27 and TRBJ2-1; 9 bases are shared with TRBD1. The CDR3 loop spans 15 amino acids. CDR1 and CDR2 from the germline V gene are MNHEY and SMNVEV (reference sequence). V trimming: 6 bases; J trimming: 5 bases; junction bases outside the gene matches: 8.

The gene calls are TRBV29-1 and TRBJ1-2; 9 nucleotides agree with TRBD1. Losses at the gene ends were 4 bases for V and 6 bases for J; bases not matched to a gene: 3. Germline lookup yields CDR1 SQVTM and CDR2 ANQGSEA. CDR3 length equals 12 residues. CDR3 bases: TGCAGCGTTGGGGACAGGGTGGATGGCTACACCTTC. Its translation is CSVGDRVDGYTF.

V usage is TRBV6-1 and J usage is TRBJ1-5, with D possibly matching TRBD1 (6 bases). Trimming stripped 8 bases from V and 0 bases from J, with 8 bases between. This CDR3 is 13 amino acids long. Looked up from germline, CDR1 is MNHNS and CDR2 is SASEGT. The CDR3: CASQGYSNQPQHF. The CDR3 DNA follows: TGTGCCAGCCAGGGGTATAGCAATCAGCCCCAGCATTTT.

The V call is TRBV5-1, the J call TRBJ2-1; no definite D call. Germline lookup yields CDR1 SGHRS and CDR2 YFSETQ. V was cut by 3 bases and J by 9 bases, with 13 bases left in between. The CDR3 is 13 amino acids. The CDR3 protein is CASSSGPMGEQFF. The CDR3 nucleotides read TGCGCCAGCAGCTCAGGACCGATGGGTGAGCAGTTCTTC.

The chain recombines TRBV7-3 with TRBJ1-1, with 8 nucleotides matching TRBD1. This CDR3 comprises 15 residues. Germline V gene lookup returns CDR1 SGHTA and CDR2 FQGTGA. V shed 2 bases and J 1 base; nucleotides not matched to a gene: 3. CDR3 bases: TGTGCCAGCAGCTTACTTGGGACAGGGAACACTGAAGCTTTCTTT. Its protein product is CASSLLGTGNTEAFF.

The genes are TRBV6-1 and TRBJ2-1, with D possibly TRBD2 on 6 matching bases. CDR1 is MNHNS, CDR2 SASEGT, per germline. This CDR3 spans 14 amino acids. Trimming shortened V by 5 bases and J by 4 bases, and 12 bases separated the two germline ends. In DNA form, the CDR3 reads TGTGCCAGCAGTTCCTTAGCGGAGTACAATGAGCAGTTCTTC. Its translation is CASSSLAEYNEQFF.

The V and J genes are TRBV11-2 and TRBJ2-7; 10 nucleotides align to TRBD1. J was trimmed by 7 bases and V by 4 bases; bases with no gene match: 4. CDR3 length equals 13 residues. The germline CDR1 and CDR2 sequences are SGHAT and FQNNGV. CDR3 loop: CASSYDRGLEQYF. The CDR3 DNA reads TGTGCCAGCAGCTATGACAGGGGGCTTGAGCAGTACTTC.

The V gene is TRBV9, the J gene TRBJ2-1, with D possibly called TRBD1 or TRBD2 (7 bases each). Germline CDR1 SGDLS, CDR2 YYNGEE. Trimming stripped 0 bases from V and 8 bases from J, with 15 bases between. This CDR3 region has 15 residues. CDR3: CASSVVASGGDEQFF. The DNA for the CDR3 is TGTGCCAGCAGCGTAGTTGCGTCAGGGGGGGATGAGCAGTTCTTC.

The J gene is TRBJ2-7, the V gene TRBV6-5, with 11 bases lining up with TRBD2. V dropped 4 bases and J dropped 6; count of bases not matched to a gene: 8. This CDR3 contains 15 residues. The germline gives CDR1 MNHEY, CDR2 SVGAGI. CDR3 sequence reads: CASSFLLAGASEQYF. CDR3 nucleotides: TGTGCCAGCAGTTTTCTACTAGCGGGAGCATCCGAGCAGTACTTC.

A single count supports this clone. V is TRBV7-8 and J is TRBJ1-2; TRBD1 aligns across 8 bases. Germline V gene sequence: CDR1 SGHVS, CDR2 FQNEAQ. Unmatched junction bases numbered 7, after V lost 5 bases and J lost 8 bases. The CDR3 has 13 amino acids. The CDR3 DNA sequence: TGTGCCAGCAGCCCCGGACAGGGCGGCGGCTACACCTTC. Translating it yields CASSPGQGGGYTF.

This clone was seen more than once but under ten times. CDR3 bases: TGTGCCAGCAGTGCACCCAGGGGGAGTGGTCAGCCCCAGCATTTT. Translated: CASSAPRGSGQPQHF. The chain recombines TRBV6-1 with TRBJ1-5; 7 bases are shared with TRBD1. V lost 4 bases, J lost 6 bases, and 9 bases stayed unmatched. The CDR3 consists of 15 residues. In germline, CDR1 is MNHNS, CDR2 SASEGT.

V and J are TRBV6-5 and TRBJ1-5; no reliable D call. Germline V CDR1 and CDR2: MNHEY, SVGAGI. Between the trimmed V and J ends, which lost 0 bases and 4 bases, there was a span of 10 bases. The CDR3 is 15 residues long. CDR3 in amino acids: CASSYSIEPNQPQHF. CDR3 DNA sequence: TGTGCCAGCAGTTACTCGATCGAGCCAAATCAGCCCCAGCATTTT.

This rearrangement joins TRBV28 to TRBJ1-2, with D perhaps matching TRBD1 (6 bases). Between the trimmed V and J ends, which lost 5 bases and 8 bases, there was a span of 12 bases. This CDR3 has 12 amino acids. Germline loops: CDR1 MDHEN, CDR2 SYDVKM. For the CDR3, the DNA is TGTGCCAGCAGTCTCCAGGGGCGAGGCTACACCTTC. The encoded protein is CASSLQGRGYTF.

Only one count was recorded for this clone. The chain carries TRBV27 and TRBJ2-2, with D maybe TRBD2 (6 bases). The CDR3 runs 15 residues. V shed 5 bases and J shed 6 bases, with 16 bases lying between them. Germline lookup yields CDR1 MNHEY and CDR2 SMNVEV (reference sequence). CDR3 sequence (DNA): TGTGCCAGCAGTCGCATCCGGACGGGGGCCGGGGAGCTGTTTTTT. Amino acids: CASSRIRTGAGELFF.

A word on this clone: One end of the junction does not line up with germline, which may come from a read error. The chain joins TRBV19 to TRBJ2-7; D is undetermined. The germline CDR1 and CDR2 sequences are LNHDA and SQIVND (reference sequence). This CDR3 comprises 16 residues. CDR3 residues: CASSTLFRSSSYEQYF. CDR3 DNA: TGTGCCAGTAGTACCCTCTTCCGGAGCAGCTCCTACGAGCAGTACTTT.

The V and J genes are TRBV5-1 and TRBJ2-3; perhaps TRBD2 as D (5 bases). Germline loops: CDR1 SGHRS, CDR2 YFSETQ. V lost 6 bases, J lost 4 bases, and 21 bases lay in between. CDR3 length: 16 amino acids. CDR3 sequence (DNA): TGCGCCAGCACCCCGAGAGAAGGCCTCGGGGCAGATACGCAGTATTTT. Translation gives CASTPREGLGADTQYF.

The chain couples TRBV6-1 to TRBJ2-5, with D uncertain. This CDR3 contains 13 residues. V lost 8 bases to trimming and J lost 3 bases, with 13 bases between them. CDR1 is MNHNS, CDR2 SASEGT, per germline. Written as DNA, the CDR3 is TGTGCCAGCGGACCGTCGTTTAAAGAGACCCAGTACTTC. This codes for CASGPSFKETQYF.

This sequence joins TRBV6-5 and TRBJ1-1, with 7 bases identical to TRBD1. The germline V gene has CDR1 MNHEY and CDR2 SVGAGI. V dropped 6 bases and J dropped 7; count of bases not matched to a gene: 2. The CDR3 extends over 11 amino acids. CDR3 sequence (DNA): TGTGCCAGCAGGACAGGGATTGAAGCTTTCTTT. Encoded protein: CASRTGIEAFF.

This chain's CDR3 is CASTSPRSQETQYF. CDR3 bases: TGCGCCAGCACGTCCCCCCGGTCCCAAGAGACCCAGTACTTC. V is TRBV5-1 and J is TRBJ2-5; D unresolved. CDR3 length: 14 amino acids. V dropped 6 bases and J dropped 1 base, with 13 bases sitting between them. Looked up from germline, CDR1 is SGHRS and CDR2 is YFSETQ.

This rearrangement joins TRBV5-1 to TRBJ1-2; D unresolved. Trimming left V 4 bases short and J 2 bases short, with 9 bases between. CDR1 is SGHRS and CDR2 is YFSETQ in the germline V gene. This CDR3 comprises 13 residues. The CDR3 is CASSEAGNYGYTF. As DNA, the CDR3 is TGCGCCAGCAGCGAAGCGGGGAACTATGGCTACACCTTC.